Listed here is a single T cell receptor beta chain. This specimen comes from a study of cytomegalovirus exposure and HLA in healthy donors. Measured with immunoSEQ multiplex PCR; TCRdb has only the in-frame clones, and not every one. The profile shows about 67,000 clones, around 94% of them singletons. Germline loops: CDR1 LNHDA, CDR2 SQIVND (reference sequence). The germline V and J ends were trimmed by 5 bases and 5 bases, with 9 bases remaining between them. CDR3 length: 12 residues. The rearrangement links TRBV19 to TRBJ1-1; D is unclear. This TCR derives from a woman under 30 in good health and CMV-seronegative. The specimen sequenced was PBMCs. The CDR3 nucleotides read TGTGCCAGTAGTCAGCGGGGAACTGAAGCTTTCTTT. It is translated as CASSQRGTEAFF.